This T cell receptor (beta chain) was sequenced during a study of shared clonotypes between healthy human individuals. Background on the study: The people who gave samples were a couple of women and a few men aged 18 to 49.

Losses at the gene ends were 3 bases for V and 2 bases for J; bases not matched to a gene: 5. Germline lookup yields CDR1 SGHRS and CDR2 YFSETQ. CDR3 size: 14 residues. Researchers sequenced unsorted PBMC DNA using ten immunoSEQ deep assay plates. Sequencing was performed with immunoSEQ multiplex PCR; in TCRdb, only in-frame clones are kept and a portion is missing. The sample lists about 500,000 clones, roughly 80% occurring once. This TCR came from a woman in her thirties or forties in good health. Some clones in this sample may be carry-over from other donors' samples. The specimen sequenced was PBMCs. The rearrangement links TRBV5-1 to TRBJ2-7, with TRBD2 identical over 7 bases. CDR3 sequence: CASSSASGTYEQYF. The CDR3 DNA follows: TGCGCCAGCAGCTCAGCTAGCGGAACCTACGAGCAGTACTTC. Together with reference TRBV5-1 and TRBJ2-7, the CDR3 gives the full variable domain: KAGVTQTPRYLIKTRGQQVTLSCSPISGHRSVSWYQQTPGQGLQFLFEYFSETQRNKGNFPGRFSGRQFSNSRSEMNVSTLELGDSALYLCASSSASGTYEQYFGPGTRLTVT.